Listed below are T cell receptor beta chains from one sample, sequenced in a study of blood T cell repertoires in COVID-19. Repertoires were generated with immunoSEQ multiplex PCR, while TCRdb's copy carries only in-frame clones and drops some. The sample yields 160,000 or so clones, 84% seen once. Sample: PBMCs or T cells enriched from blood (not recorded which). Every receptor here comes from a woman in her fifties or sixties who had recovered from COVID-19. Each CDR3 is given with its conserved first and last residue. A D gene is named only where the DNA matches it firmly. Some rows have no size entry. The others give once, few or many, or a class for an expanded clone.

v_call: TRBV28; d_call: TRBD1; clone_size: -; j_call: TRBJ2-1; cdr3_aa: CASSVGQGVNEQFF; cdr3_nt: TGTGCCAGCAGTGTGGGACAGGGGGTCAATGAGCAGTTCTTC
v_call: TRBV7-2; d_call: -; clone_size: -; j_call: TRBJ1-2; cdr3_aa: CASSLQGGNYGYTF; cdr3_nt: TGTGCCAGCAGCTTACAGGGAGGTAACTATGGCTACACCTTC
v_call: TRBV2; d_call: -; clone_size: few; j_call: TRBJ1-3; cdr3_aa: CASSDTGVYRNTIYF; cdr3_nt: TGTGCCAGCAGTGATACGGGGGTATATAGAAACACCATATATTTT
v_call: TRBV28; d_call: TRBD2; clone_size: few; j_call: TRBJ2-7; cdr3_aa: CASSTVGLAGYEQYF; cdr3_nt: TGTGCCAGCAGTACCGTGGGGTTAGCGGGCTACGAGCAGTACTTC
v_call: TRBV9; d_call: TRBD1; clone_size: -; j_call: TRBJ1-6; cdr3_aa: CASSVVARGPLHF; cdr3_nt: TGTGCCAGCAGCGTAGTGGCCAGGGGGCCCCTCCACTTT
v_call: TRBV5-1; d_call: -; clone_size: -; j_call: TRBJ1-4; cdr3_aa: CASSFTQNEKLFF; cdr3_nt: TGCGCCAGCAGCTTTACGCAGAATGAAAAACTGTTTTTT
v_call: TRBV6-2/TRBV6-3; d_call: TRBD1; clone_size: -; j_call: TRBJ1-2; cdr3_aa: CASSSGQDYGYTF; cdr3_nt: TGTGCCAGCAGCTCGGGACAGGACTATGGCTACACCTTC
v_call: TRBV2; d_call: -; clone_size: -; j_call: TRBJ1-2; cdr3_aa: CASSGGRARLTYGYTF; cdr3_nt: TGTGCCAGCAGTGGGGGCAGAGCCCGATTAACTTATGGCTACACCTTC
v_call: TRBV28; d_call: TRBD2; clone_size: -; j_call: TRBJ2-1; cdr3_aa: CASRRASGSASEQFF; cdr3_nt: TGTGCCAGCAGGAGGGCTAGCGGGAGTGCGAGTGAGCAGTTCTTC
v_call: TRBV19; d_call: TRBD1; clone_size: -; j_call: TRBJ1-4; cdr3_aa: CASSRTGRDEKLFF; cdr3_nt: TGTGCCAGTAGCCGGACAGGCCGAGATGAAAAACTGTTTTTT
v_call: TRBV28; d_call: -; clone_size: -; j_call: TRBJ1-6; cdr3_aa: CASSLYGQWNSPLHF; cdr3_nt: TGTGCCAGCAGTTTATATGGCCAGTGGAATTCACCCCTCCACTTT
v_call: TRBV5-1; d_call: -; clone_size: -; j_call: TRBJ1-1; cdr3_aa: CASSLVGGGTEAFF; cdr3_nt: TGCGCCAGCAGCTTGGTCGGGGGAGGCACTGAAGCTTTCTTT
v_call: TRBV11-2; d_call: -; clone_size: few; j_call: TRBJ1-1; cdr3_aa: CASSWYSDTEAFF; cdr3_nt: TGTGCCAGCAGCTGGTACTCGGACACTGAAGCTTTCTTT
v_call: TRBV2; d_call: -; clone_size: -; j_call: TRBJ1-4; cdr3_aa: CASSPVGLTNEKLFF; cdr3_nt: TGTGCCAGCAGTCCCGTGGGGCTTACTAATGAAAAACTGTTTTTT
v_call: TRBV19; d_call: TRBD1; clone_size: -; j_call: TRBJ2-3; cdr3_aa: CASSTGQGSGDTQYF; cdr3_nt: TGTGCCAGTAGTACCGGACAGGGGAGTGGAGATACGCAGTATTTT
v_call: TRBV19; d_call: TRBD1; clone_size: -; j_call: TRBJ1-1; cdr3_aa: CASSIDRMDRGRRAFF; cdr3_nt: TGTGCCAGTAGTATAGATCGAATGGACAGGGGGCGTAGAGCTTTCTTT
v_call: TRBV5-4; d_call: -; clone_size: -; j_call: TRBJ1-6; cdr3_aa: CASSLDRANSPLHF; cdr3_nt: TGTGCCAGCAGCTTGGACAGGGCTAATTCACCCCTCCACTTT
v_call: TRBV18; d_call: -; clone_size: once; j_call: TRBJ1-1; cdr3_aa: CASSPQGEITEAFF; cdr3_nt: TGTGCCAGCTCACCACAGGGGGAAATAACTGAAGCTTTCTTT
v_call: TRBV20-1; d_call: -; clone_size: -; j_call: TRBJ2-7; cdr3_aa: CSASGVRFEQYF; cdr3_nt: TGCAGTGCTAGTGGAGTCCGCTTCGAGCAGTACTTC
v_call: TRBV24-1; d_call: TRBD1; clone_size: -; j_call: TRBJ2-1; cdr3_aa: CATSDLGGQGEGNEQFF; cdr3_nt: TGTGCCACCAGTGATTTGGGGGGACAGGGGGAGGGGAATGAGCAGTTCTTC
v_call: TRBV11-3; d_call: TRBD1; clone_size: -; j_call: TRBJ2-7; cdr3_aa: CATQGAEEQYF; cdr3_nt: TGTGCCACCCAGGGGGCGGAAGAGCAGTACTTC
v_call: TRBV2; d_call: TRBD1; clone_size: -; j_call: TRBJ1-5; cdr3_aa: CASNKGARNQPQHF; cdr3_nt: TGTGCCAGCAATAAGGGGGCCCGTAATCAGCCCCAGCATTTT
v_call: TRBV6-5; d_call: -; clone_size: -; j_call: TRBJ1-5; cdr3_aa: CASSYSAGNQPQHF; cdr3_nt: TGTGCCAGCAGTTACTCAGCGGGCAATCAGCCCCAGCATTTT
v_call: TRBV5-1; d_call: TRBD1; clone_size: -; j_call: TRBJ1-2; cdr3_aa: CASRAQDRANYGYTF; cdr3_nt: TGCGCCAGCAGGGCTCAGGACAGGGCGAACTATGGCTACACCTTC
v_call: TRBV9; d_call: -; clone_size: -; j_call: TRBJ2-1; cdr3_aa: CASSAGVSSYNEQFF; cdr3_nt: TGTGCCAGCAGCGCGGGGGTCAGCTCCTACAATGAGCAGTTCTTC
v_call: TRBV7-2; d_call: -; clone_size: -; j_call: TRBJ1-1; cdr3_aa: CASSLDRLNTEAFF; cdr3_nt: TGTGCCAGCAGCTTAGATCGTTTGAACACTGAAGCTTTCTTT
v_call: TRBV6-6; d_call: -; clone_size: once; j_call: TRBJ1-6; cdr3_aa: CAGSTGRDSPLHF; cdr3_nt: TGTGCCGGCTCTACGGGGAGGGATTCACCCCTCCACTTT
v_call: TRBV11-2; d_call: -; clone_size: once; j_call: TRBJ2-5; cdr3_aa: CASTGWPEGTQYF; cdr3_nt: TGTGCCAGCACAGGATGGCCGGAGGGGACCCAGTACTTC
v_call: TRBV13; d_call: TRBD2; clone_size: -; j_call: TRBJ2-7; cdr3_aa: CASSLSSGRAYGYEQYF; cdr3_nt: TGTGCCAGCAGCTTATCTAGCGGGAGGGCCTACGGCTACGAGCAGTACTTC
v_call: TRBV25-1; d_call: -; clone_size: -; j_call: TRBJ1-6; cdr3_aa: CASSFQGSYNSPLHF; cdr3_nt: TGTGCCAGCAGTTTTCAGGGCTCCTATAATTCACCCCTCCACTTT
v_call: TRBV27; d_call: TRBD2; clone_size: -; j_call: TRBJ2-7; cdr3_aa: CASRVAGAYEQYF; cdr3_nt: TGTGCCAGCAGGGTAGCGGGGGCCTACGAGCAGTACTTC
v_call: TRBV7-2; d_call: TRBD1; clone_size: -; j_call: TRBJ1-6; cdr3_aa: CASRPGTGYSPLHF; cdr3_nt: TGTGCCAGCAGACCCGGGACAGGGTATTCACCCCTCCACTTT
v_call: TRBV27; d_call: TRBD1; clone_size: -; j_call: TRBJ1-5; cdr3_aa: CAISSGQGSKGPQHF; cdr3_nt: TGTGCCATTTCCTCGGGACAGGGGTCGAAGGGGCCCCAGCATTTT
v_call: TRBV7-2; d_call: -; clone_size: -; j_call: TRBJ1-3; cdr3_aa: CASSPMTGSGNTIYF; cdr3_nt: TGTGCCAGCAGTCCAATGACAGGCTCTGGAAACACCATATATTTT
v_call: TRBV5-6; d_call: -; clone_size: -; j_call: TRBJ1-5; cdr3_aa: CASRAGRQPQHF; cdr3_nt: TGTGCCAGCAGGGCGGGGAGGCAGCCCCAGCATTTT
v_call: TRBV7-9; d_call: TRBD1; clone_size: -; j_call: TRBJ1-3; cdr3_aa: CASSITGAGNTIYF; cdr3_nt: TGTGCCAGCAGCATTACAGGGGCTGGAAACACCATATATTTT
v_call: TRBV5-1; d_call: TRBD1; clone_size: few; j_call: TRBJ2-1; cdr3_aa: CASSYGDRIPNEQFF; cdr3_nt: TGCGCCAGCAGCTACGGGGACAGGATACCCAATGAGCAGTTCTTC
v_call: TRBV7-3; d_call: TRBD2; clone_size: -; j_call: TRBJ2-1; cdr3_aa: CASSLGAGLAAYNEQFF; cdr3_nt: TGTGCCAGCAGCCTGGGGGCCGGACTAGCGGCCTACAATGAGCAGTTCTTC
v_call: TRBV19; d_call: -; clone_size: -; j_call: TRBJ2-7; cdr3_aa: CATMGGLSPTEQYF; cdr3_nt: TGTGCCACGATGGGCGGACTTTCCCCCACCGAGCAGTACTTC
v_call: TRBV20-1; d_call: -; clone_size: -; j_call: TRBJ1-1; cdr3_aa: CRALTGTEAFF; cdr3_nt: TGCAGAGCTCTCACCGGGACTGAAGCTTTCTTT
v_call: TRBV23-1; d_call: TRBD1; clone_size: -; j_call: TRBJ2-4; cdr3_aa: CASSPGQDPGF; cdr3_nt: TGCGCCAGCAGTCCGGGACAGGACCCAGGGTTC
v_call: TRBV21-1; d_call: -; clone_size: -; j_call: TRBJ2-3; cdr3_aa: CASSKSVAGTTDTQYF; cdr3_nt: TGTGCCAGCAGCAAATCGGTAGCGGGGACGACAGATACGCAGTATTTT
v_call: TRBV18; d_call: -; clone_size: -; j_call: TRBJ1-2; cdr3_aa: CASSETGRGYTF; cdr3_nt: TGTGCCAGCTCAGAGACAGGCCGCGGCTACACCTTC